Listed here are 23 T cell receptor beta chains from one sample, sequenced in a study of brain T cells in children with intractable seizures. Clones were sequenced by immunoSEQ multiplex PCR, and TCRdb holds only the in-frame ones, with some missing. The sample includes 70,000 to 85,000 clones, approximately 90% of them seen just once. Sequences were derived from peripheral blood, sampled at surgery. Receptor source: a girl aged 2-15 years with Rasmussen encephalitis and intractable seizures.

J is TRBJ2-7 and V is TRBV25-1; 10 bases agree with TRBD2. The V segment lost 4 bases and the J segment 3 bases; nucleotides outside the gene matches: 3. CDR1 is MGHDK and CDR2 is SYGVNS in the germline V gene. This CDR3 has 14 amino acids. CDR3 residues: CASSARTSGYEQYF. The CDR3 bases are TGTGCCAGCAGTGCCCGGACTAGCGGCTACGAGCAGTACTTC.

The chain joins TRBV5-1 to TRBJ2-5; 7 bases align to TRBD1. The V gene's germline CDR1 is SGHRS and CDR2 YFSETQ. Unmatched junction bases numbered 11, after V lost 5 bases and J lost 1 base. CDR3 length: 16 amino acids. The chain's CDR3 is CASRAVYRGPQETQYF. DNA for the CDR3: TGCGCCAGCAGAGCGGTCTACAGGGGCCCCCAAGAGACCCAGTACTTC.

The J gene is TRBJ1-1, the V gene TRBV12-5; 9 bases line up with TRBD1. After removal of 5 bases from V and 7 bases from J, the junction contained 11 bases not matched to a gene. This CDR3 region has 15 residues. Germline assignment: CDR1 LGHNT and CDR2 FRNRAP. For the CDR3, the DNA is TGTGCTAGTGGTCTCCAACAACAGGGGGCGGGTGAAGCTTTCTTT. It encodes CASGLQQQGAGEAFF.

The V and J genes are TRBV15 and TRBJ1-2, with D hard to call. V shed 1 base and J shed 5 bases, with 23 bases lying between them. The germline V gene has CDR1 LNHNV and CDR2 YYDKDF (reference sequence). The CDR3 runs to 18 residues. CDR3 residues: CATSRVPLADGASYGYTF. The DNA of the CDR3 is TGTGCCACCAGCAGAGTTCCCCTCGCCGACGGTGCCTCTTATGGCTACACCTTC.

The chain links TRBV2 to TRBJ1-2; no clear D gene. This CDR3 comprises 14 residues. The V end lost 4 bases, the J end lost 6 bases, and 15 bases lay between the germline ends. Germline V gene lookup returns CDR1 SNHLY and CDR2 FYNNEI. The chain's CDR3 is CASSVERLGNGYTF. The CDR3 DNA reads as TGTGCCAGCAGTGTCGAACGGTTGGGAAATGGCTACACCTTC.

The rearrangement uses TRBV3-1 (or the pseudogene TRBV3-2) and TRBJ2-3; D could derive from TRBD1 or TRBD2 (6 bases each). Germline V CDR1 and CDR2: LGHDT, YNNKEL (reference sequence). Trimming took off 6 bases at V and 2 bases at J, with 18 bases between the two ends. This CDR3 spans 16 amino acids. CDR3 region: CASSGGVWGDTDTQYF. Written as DNA, the CDR3 is TGTGCCAGCAGTGGGGGCGTTTGGGGGGACACAGATACGCAGTATTTT.

The rearrangement links TRBV11-2 to TRBJ1-3; a possible D gene is TRBD1 (5 bases). Trimming cost V 6 bases and J 2 bases, with 14 bases left between them. The length of the CDR3 is 15 residues. Germline CDR1 and CDR2: SGHAT and FQNNGV. The CDR3 region is CASRGLDITGNTIYF. DNA for the CDR3: TGTGCCAGCAGGGGGCTGGACATAACTGGAAACACCATATATTTT.

J is TRBJ1-2 and V is TRBV30; D possibly corresponds to TRBD1 (5 bases). The V gene's germline CDR1 is GTSNPN and CDR2 SVGIG (reference sequence). V shed 4 bases and J shed 7 bases, with 10 bases lying between them. This CDR3 region has 11 residues. The DNA for the CDR3 is TGTGCCTGGAATCCAAGGGGTGGCTACACCTTC. Translated: CAWNPRGGYTF.

The chain combines TRBV6-5 with TRBJ1-5; D gene ambiguous. The CDR3 length is 14 residues. Per germline, CDR1 MNHEY and CDR2 SVGAGI. Between the trimmed V and J ends, which lost 4 bases and 0 bases, there was a span of 7 bases. CDR3 bases: TGTGCCAGCAGTTCGGTGGGTAGCAATCAGCCCCAGCATTTT. It translates to CASSSVGSNQPQHF.

The CDR3 bases are TGCGCCAGCAGCCGGAGACAGGGGGCTACCCAGAGTTACGAGCAGTACTTC. Translating it yields CASSRRQGATQSYEQYF. The rearrangement uses TRBV4-1 and TRBJ2-7, with 10 bases identical to TRBD1. The CDR3 contains 17 residues. V shed 4 bases and J 4 bases; nucleotides not matched to a gene: 13. Germline loops: CDR1 MGHRA, CDR2 YSYEKL.

The rearrangement joins TRBV11-2 to TRBJ2-7; D may be TRBD1 (6 bases). The length of the CDR3 is 15 residues. The V gene's germline CDR1 is SGHAT and CDR2 FQNNGV. V was trimmed by 5 bases and J by 2 bases, leaving 16 bases between them. CDR3 DNA sequence: TGTGCCAGCAGCACTGGCTGGGACACCCCCTACGAGCAGTACTTC. This codes for CASSTGWDTPYEQYF.

The chain carries TRBV6-2 or TRBV6-3 and TRBJ1-2; no firm D call. V was cut by 3 bases and J by 2 bases, with 10 bases left in between. Germline V gene lookup returns CDR1 MNHEY and CDR2 SVGEGT. The CDR3 has 14 residues. CDR3 protein: CASSYVGGNYGYTF. DNA for the CDR3: TGTGCCAGCAGTTATGTGGGAGGAAACTATGGCTACACCTTC.

The rearrangement uses TRBV10-3 and TRBJ2-2; TRBD2 might be the D (5 bases). The CDR3 length is 14 residues. V was clipped by 9 bases and J by 3 bases, with 14 bases between them. Germline CDR1 reads ENHRY; CDR2 reads SYGVKD. CDR3 in amino acids: CAIGAGVDTGELFF. The DNA of the CDR3 is TGTGCCATTGGAGCCGGGGTTGACACCGGGGAGCTGTTTTTT.

This chain connects TRBV6-5 to TRBJ2-7, with TRBD2 matching 13 bases. Germline loops: CDR1 MNHEY, CDR2 SVGAGI. Trimming took 6 bases from V and 5 from J; bases not matched to a gene: 4. The CDR3 sequence is 14 residues long. The CDR3 DNA reads as TGTGCCAGCAGACGGACTAGCGGGAGAGACGAGCAGTACTTC. It encodes CASRRTSGRDEQYF.

The gene calls are TRBV14 and TRBJ2-7; 10 positions agree with TRBD1. This CDR3 is built from 13 residues. The V gene end was trimmed by 5 bases and the J gene end by 6 bases; junction bases not matched to a gene: 4. CDR1 is SGHDN and CDR2 is FVKESK in the germline V gene. The CDR3 loop is CASSWDRGGEQYF. The CDR3 nucleotides read TGTGCCAGCAGCTGGGACAGGGGCGGCGAGCAGTACTTC.

A single count supports this clone. The rearrangement uses TRBV7-2 and TRBJ1-5, with D possibly matching TRBD1 (6 bases). V was clipped by 5 bases and J by 4 bases, with 18 bases between them. The germline CDR1 and CDR2 sequences are SGHTA and FQGNSA. The CDR3 contains 16 residues. CDR3 in amino acids: CASSQGLGAVNQPQHF. CDR3 nucleotide sequence: TGTGCCAGCAGCCAGGGGTTGGGCGCCGTTAATCAGCCCCAGCATTTT. Filled out from reference TRBV7-2 and TRBJ1-5, the complete variable domain reads GAGVSQSPSNKVTEKGKDVELRCDPISGHTALYWYRQSLGQGLEFLIYFQGNSAPDKSGLPSDRFSAERTGGSVSTLTIQRTQQEDSAVYLCASSQGLGAVNQPQHFGDGTRLSIL.

This clone was observed once. The chain recombines TRBV6-1 with TRBJ1-2, with a weak D call TRBD1 (6 bases). The CDR3 extends over 13 amino acids. CDR1 MNHNS and CDR2 SASEGT come from the germline V gene. V was shortened by 2 bases and J by 8 bases, with 12 bases between the two germline ends. CDR3 sequence: CASSERGGDGYTF. CDR3 nucleotides: TGTGCCAGCAGTGAAAGGGGGGGAGACGGCTACACCTTC.

This rearrangement joins TRBV11-1 to TRBJ2-6; D ambiguous. CDR3 length: 15 amino acids. V dropped 3 bases and J dropped 3 bases, with 9 bases sitting between them. The germline V gene encodes CDR1 SGHAT and CDR2 FQDESV (reference sequence). The CDR3 reads CASSLGADGANVLTF. For the CDR3, the DNA is TGTGCCAGCAGCTTGGGCGCTGATGGGGCCAACGTCCTGACTTTC.

This clone has just one count. In DNA form, the CDR3 reads TGTGCCAGCAGTTTAGACGGGGGACTAGCGGACAATGAGCAGTTCTTC. Translation: CASSLDGGLADNEQFF. V and J are TRBV27 and TRBJ2-1; 11 nucleotides align to TRBD2. V trimming: 2 bases; J trimming: 5 bases; junction bases outside the gene matches: 5. CDR3 length: 16 amino acids. Germline V CDR1 and CDR2: MNHEY, SMNVEV (reference sequence).

The rearrangement joins TRBV2 to TRBJ1-2; D is unresolved. Per germline, CDR1 SNHLY and CDR2 FYNNEI. Trimming took 11 bases from V and 7 from J, leaving 11 bases between them. This CDR3 contains 10 residues. CDR3 in amino acids: CAPIASGYTF. CDR3 sequence (DNA): TGTGCCCCCATTGCCTCTGGCTACACCTTC.

The rearrangement links TRBV29-1 to TRBJ2-5; no reliable D call. Trimming removed 4 bases at V and 6 bases at J, with 9 bases between. The CDR3 is 11 amino acids. Germline CDR1 SQVTM, CDR2 ANQGSEA. CDR3 loop: CSVAPSQTQYF. The CDR3 region has the DNA TGCAGCGTTGCGCCCAGCCAGACCCAGTACTTC.

This clone was observed once. The chain recombines TRBV18 with TRBJ2-1; D ambiguous. The CDR3 has 17 residues. The germline V gene encodes CDR1 KGHSH and CDR2 LQKENI. V shed 0 bases and J shed 6 bases, with 18 bases lying between them. DNA of the CDR3: TGTGCCAGCTCACCACCCGATTTTAGCAGTTTTCCCAATGAGCAGTTCTTC. Protein sequence: CASSPPDFSSFPNEQFF. Full variable domain (outside the CDR3, taken from reference TRBV18 and TRBJ2-1): NAGVMQNPRHLVRRRGQEARLRCSPMKGHSHVYWYRQLPEEGLKFMVYLQKENIIDESGMPKERFSAEFPKEGPSILRIQQVVRGDSAAYFCASSPPDFSSFPNEQFFGPGTRLTVL.

V gene TRBV29-1 combines with J gene TRBJ2-2; a possible D gene is TRBD2 (5 bases). This CDR3 is built from 13 residues. V lost 7 bases, J lost 3 bases, and 12 bases lay in between. Germline V gene lookup returns CDR1 SQVTM and CDR2 ANQGSEA. DNA of the CDR3: TGCAGCGCTGGAGCGGCGGACACCGGGGAGCTGTTTTTT. This gives the protein CSAGAADTGELFF.